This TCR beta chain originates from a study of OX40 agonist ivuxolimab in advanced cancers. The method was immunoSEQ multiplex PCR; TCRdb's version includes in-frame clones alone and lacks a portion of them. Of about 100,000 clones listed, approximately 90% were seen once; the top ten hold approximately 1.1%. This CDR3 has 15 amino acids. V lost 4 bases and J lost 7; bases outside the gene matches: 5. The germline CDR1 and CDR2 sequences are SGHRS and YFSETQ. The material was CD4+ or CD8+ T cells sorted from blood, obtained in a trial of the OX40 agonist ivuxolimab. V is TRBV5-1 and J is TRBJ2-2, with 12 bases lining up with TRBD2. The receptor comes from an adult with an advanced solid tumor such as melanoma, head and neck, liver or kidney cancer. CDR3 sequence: CASSQTSGSSGELFF. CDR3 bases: TGCGCCAGCAGCCAGACTAGCGGGAGCAGCGGGGAGCTGTTTTTT.